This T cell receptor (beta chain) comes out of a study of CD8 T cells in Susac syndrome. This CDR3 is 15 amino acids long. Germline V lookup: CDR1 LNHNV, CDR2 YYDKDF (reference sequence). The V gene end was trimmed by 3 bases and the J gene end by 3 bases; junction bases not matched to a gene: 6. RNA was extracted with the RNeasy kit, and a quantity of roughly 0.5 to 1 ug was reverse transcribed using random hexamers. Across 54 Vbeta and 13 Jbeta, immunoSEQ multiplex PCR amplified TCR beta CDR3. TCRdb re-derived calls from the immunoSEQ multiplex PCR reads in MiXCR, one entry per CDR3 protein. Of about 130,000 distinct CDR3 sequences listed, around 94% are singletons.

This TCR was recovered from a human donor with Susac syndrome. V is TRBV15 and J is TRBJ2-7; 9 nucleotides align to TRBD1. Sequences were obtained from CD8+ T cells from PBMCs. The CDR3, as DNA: TGTGCCACCAGCAGTAGGACAGGGGCAGGCTACGAGCAGTACTTC. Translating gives CATSSRTGAGYEQYF.